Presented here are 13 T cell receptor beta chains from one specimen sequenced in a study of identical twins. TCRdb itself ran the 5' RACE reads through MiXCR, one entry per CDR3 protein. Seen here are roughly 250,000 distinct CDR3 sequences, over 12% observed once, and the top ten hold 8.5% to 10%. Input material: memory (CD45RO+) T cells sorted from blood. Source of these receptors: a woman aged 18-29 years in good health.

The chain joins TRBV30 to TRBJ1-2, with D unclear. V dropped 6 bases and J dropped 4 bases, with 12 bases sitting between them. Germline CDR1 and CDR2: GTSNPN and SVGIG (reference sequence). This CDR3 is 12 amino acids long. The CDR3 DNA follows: TGTGCCTGCTGGTGGGGAGCCTATGGCTACACCTTC. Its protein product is CACWWGAYGYTF. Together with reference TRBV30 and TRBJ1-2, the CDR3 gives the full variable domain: SQTIHQWPATLVQPVGSPLSLECTVEGTSNPNLYWYRQAAGRGLQLLFYSVGIGQISSEVPQNLSASRPQDRQFILSSKKLLLSDSGFYLCACWWGAYGYTFGSGTRLTVV.

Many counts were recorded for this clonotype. The CDR3, as DNA: TGCGCCAGCAGCTTGGCGAGAGAGACCCAGTACTTC. Translating gives CASSLARETQYF. J is TRBJ2-5 and V is TRBV5-1; the D is unclear. This CDR3 has 12 amino acids. V was clipped by 0 bases and J by 4 bases, with 4 bases between them. Germline CDR1 is SGHRS and CDR2 is YFSETQ.

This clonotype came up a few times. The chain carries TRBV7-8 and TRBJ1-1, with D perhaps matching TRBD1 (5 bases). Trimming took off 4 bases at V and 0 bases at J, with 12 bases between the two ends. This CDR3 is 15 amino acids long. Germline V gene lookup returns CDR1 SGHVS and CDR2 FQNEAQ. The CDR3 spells CASSSMGVVNTEAFF. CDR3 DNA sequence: TGTGCCAGCAGCTCGATGGGGGTGGTGAACACTGAAGCTTTCTTT.

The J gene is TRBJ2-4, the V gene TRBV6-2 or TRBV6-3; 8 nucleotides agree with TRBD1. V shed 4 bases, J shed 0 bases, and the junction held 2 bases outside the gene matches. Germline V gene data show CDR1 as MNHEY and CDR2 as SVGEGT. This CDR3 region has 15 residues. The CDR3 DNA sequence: TGTGCCAGCAGTTCAGACAGGGGAGCCAAAAACATTCAGTACTTC. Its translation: CASSSDRGAKNIQYF.

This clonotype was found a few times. CDR3 protein: CASSQNAWNEQYF. The CDR3 DNA reads as TGTGCCAGCAGCCAGAACGCCTGGAACGAGCAGTACTTC. This sequence joins TRBV3-1 and TRBJ2-7, with D unclear. The length of the CDR3 is 13 residues. The germline V gene has CDR1 LGHDT and CDR2 YNNKEL (reference sequence). Trimming shortened V by 3 bases and J by 5 bases, and 11 bases separated the two germline ends.

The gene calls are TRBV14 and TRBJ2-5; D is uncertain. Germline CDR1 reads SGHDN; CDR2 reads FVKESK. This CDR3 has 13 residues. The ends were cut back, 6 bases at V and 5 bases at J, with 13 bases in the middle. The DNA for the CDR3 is TGTGCCAGCAGTGGTCCCTGGCAGGAGACCCAGTACTTC. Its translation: CASSGPWQETQYF.

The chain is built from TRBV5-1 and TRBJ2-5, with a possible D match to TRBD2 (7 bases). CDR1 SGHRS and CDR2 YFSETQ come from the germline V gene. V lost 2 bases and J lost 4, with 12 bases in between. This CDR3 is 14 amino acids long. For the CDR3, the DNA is TGCGCCAGCAGCTTACAGGGAGGGCGAGAGACCCAGTACTTC. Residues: CASSLQGGRETQYF.

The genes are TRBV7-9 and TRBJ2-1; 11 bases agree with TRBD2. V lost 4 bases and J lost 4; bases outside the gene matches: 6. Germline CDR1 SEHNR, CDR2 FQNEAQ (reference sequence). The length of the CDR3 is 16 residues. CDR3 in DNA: TGTGCCAGCAGCTCAGCGGGACTAGCGGCTTACAATGAGCAGTTCTTC. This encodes CASSSAGLAAYNEQFF.

The CDR3 DNA is TGTGCCAGCTTACTCGACAGGGCCCATGGCTACACCTTC. It codes for CASLLDRAHGYTF. V is TRBV18 and J is TRBJ1-2; 7 bases line up with TRBD1. Germline trimming cut 7 bases from V and 6 bases from J; bases unmatched to any gene: 8. The CDR3 totals 13 residues. The germline CDR1 and CDR2 sequences are KGHSH and LQKENI.

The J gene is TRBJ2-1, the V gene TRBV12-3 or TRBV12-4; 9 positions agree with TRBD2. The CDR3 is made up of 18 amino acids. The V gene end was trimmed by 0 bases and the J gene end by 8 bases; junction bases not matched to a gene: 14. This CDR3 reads CASSLAGISGSRSHEQFF. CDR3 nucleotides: TGTGCCAGCAGTTTAGCGGGGATTAGCGGGAGCAGGTCGCATGAGCAGTTCTTC.

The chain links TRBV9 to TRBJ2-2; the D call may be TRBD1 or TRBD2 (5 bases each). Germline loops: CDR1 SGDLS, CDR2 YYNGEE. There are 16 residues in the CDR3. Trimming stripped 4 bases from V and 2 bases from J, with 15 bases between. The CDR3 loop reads CASSPTGTANTGELFF. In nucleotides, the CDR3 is TGTGCCAGCAGCCCAACGGGGACGGCCAACACCGGGGAGCTGTTTTTT.

In DNA, the CDR3 is TGTGCCAGCACTCCGGGGACAGGGACCGGGGAGCTGTTTTTT. Translating it yields CASTPGTGTGELFF. J is TRBJ2-2 and V is TRBV2, with TRBD1 matching over 9 bases. J gave up 5 bases and V 7 bases, and 5 bases lay outside the gene matches. Per germline, CDR1 SNHLY and CDR2 FYNNEI. The CDR3 loop spans 14 amino acids.

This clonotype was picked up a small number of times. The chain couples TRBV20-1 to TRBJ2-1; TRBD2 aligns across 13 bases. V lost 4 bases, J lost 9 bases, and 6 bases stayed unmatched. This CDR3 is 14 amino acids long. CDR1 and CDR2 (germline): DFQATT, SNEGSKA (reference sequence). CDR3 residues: CSAIGTSGTSEQFF. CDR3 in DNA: TGCAGTGCTATCGGGACTAGCGGGACAAGTGAGCAGTTCTTC.